This TCR beta chain was sequenced during a study of cytomegalovirus exposure and HLA in healthy donors. The junction had 9 bases not matched to a gene; V was cut back by 2 bases and J by 10 bases. This CDR3 comprises 15 residues. Germline CDR1 reads MGHDK; CDR2 reads SYGVNS. It was with 60 Vbeta and 13 Jbeta primers that the PCR ran. Generated by immunoSEQ multiplex PCR, the TCRdb table keeps only in-frame clones and is missing some. The data show around 110,000 clones, roughly two thirds seen once. The specimen was PBMCs. The V call is TRBV25-1, the J call TRBJ2-7; the match to TRBD1 covers 12 bases. The TCR sequence derives from a woman between 25 and 40 years old in good health and CMV-seronegative. CDR3 amino acids: CASSELGTGGAKQYF. As DNA, the CDR3 is TGTGCCAGCAGTGAACTGGGGACAGGGGGCGCGAAACAGTACTTC.